These 5 T cell receptor beta chains share one sample of origin, sequenced in a study of T cell responses to AZD1222 COVID-19 vaccine. Profiled with immunoSEQ multiplex PCR; TCRdb holds only in-frame clones, not every one. The data contain roughly 150,000 clones, around 92% of them singletons. This specimen consisted of peripheral blood, obtained on day 0 of AZD1222 vaccination. All receptors derive from an adult in good health.

The V call is TRBV29-1, the J call TRBJ2-2; D is unclear. The CDR3 is made up of 14 amino acids. With 5 bases removed from V and 0 bases from J, the gap between germline ends came to 10 bases. The germline CDR1 and CDR2 sequences are SQVTM and ANQGSEA. The CDR3 nucleotides read TGCAGCGTTCTTGGAAGAACGAACACCGGGGAGCTGTTTTTT. Encoded protein: CSVLGRTNTGELFF.

This clone has just a few counts. The chain joins TRBV6-5 to TRBJ2-5; maybe TRBD1 (5 bases). The CDR3 has 13 residues. The ends were cut back, 6 bases at V and 7 bases at J, with 15 bases in the middle. From germline, CDR1 is MNHEY and CDR2 SVGAGI. The chain's CDR3 is CASSSAAQGTQYF. The CDR3 DNA reads TGTGCCAGCAGCTCTGCGGCCCAGGGGACCCAGTACTTC.

The rearrangement joins TRBV28 to TRBJ1-2, with D possibly being TRBD1 (5 bases). The CDR3 is 21 amino acids. In germline, CDR1 is MDHEN, CDR2 SYDVKM. Trimming took 2 bases from V and 8 from J, leaving 36 bases between them. CDR3 in amino acids: CASSLGGTVGVLLSTGRGYTF. The DNA of the CDR3 is TGTGCCAGCAGTTTAGGCGGGACGGTTGGAGTACTGCTATCGACGGGCCGCGGCTACACCTTC.

The V and J genes are TRBV30 and TRBJ1-1, with D unresolved. CDR1 is GTSNPN, CDR2 SVGIG, per germline (reference sequence). The ends were cut back, 1 base at V and 5 bases at J, with 11 bases in the middle. The CDR3 extends over 13 amino acids. CDR3 DNA: TGTGCCTGGAGTGGTTCTGGGAGGACTGAAGCTTTCTTT. As protein: CAWSGSGRTEAFF.

The chain links TRBV7-8 to TRBJ1-5; no clear D gene. Per the germline V gene, CDR1 is SGHVS and CDR2 is FQNEAQ. V was cut by 4 bases and J by 3 bases, with 19 bases left in between. The CDR3 is 17 amino acids. The CDR3 nucleotides are TGTGCCAGCAGCTCAAAAAAACCATGGGAGTACAATCAGCCCCAGCATTTT. As protein: CASSSKKPWEYNQPQHF.